The 32 T cell receptor beta chains in this list originate from one sample, sequenced in a study of T cell responses to AZD1222 COVID-19 vaccine. Sequencing was performed with immunoSEQ multiplex PCR; in TCRdb, only in-frame clones are kept and a portion is missing. The table has around 150,000 clones, roughly 92% seen once. Sequencing used peripheral blood, obtained on day 0 of AZD1222 vaccination. The receptors come from an adult in good health.

The chain employs TRBV4-1 and TRBJ2-1, with TRBD1 matching over 8 bases. CDR1 MGHRA and CDR2 YSYEKL come from the germline V gene. J gave up 0 bases and V 3 bases, and 13 bases lay outside the gene matches. The CDR3 is 19 residues long. The CDR3 DNA reads as TGCGCCAGCAGCCAGACTCTGGACAGGGTAAGGCGCTCCTACAATGAGCAGTTCTTC. Amino acid sequence: CASSQTLDRVRRSYNEQFF.

The genes are TRBV5-6 and TRBJ1-2, with D possibly TRBD1 on 5 matching bases. The CDR3 is made up of 15 amino acids. CDR1 is SGHDT and CDR2 is YYEEEE in the germline V gene. The V end was cut by 2 bases, the J end by 4 bases, with 15 bases between. The CDR3 DNA reads TGTGCCAGCAGCTTCGAGACGACAGTGAGCTATGGCTACACCTTC. It yields the protein CASSFETTVSYGYTF.

The V call is TRBV7-6, the J call TRBJ2-2; TRBD2 aligns across 12 bases. The CDR3 runs to 17 residues. From germline, CDR1 is SGHVS and CDR2 FNYEAQ. V was clipped by 4 bases and J by 5 bases; unmatched bases: 8. This chain's CDR3 is CASSSSGGGLATGELFF. CDR3 DNA: TGTGCCAGCAGCTCTAGCGGGGGGGGCCTGGCGACCGGGGAGCTGTTTTTT.

DNA for the CDR3: TGCGCCAGCACAGGAAGAGACCAGGGACAGGGGGCCCCCTACGAGCAGTACTTC. It specifies CASTGRDQGQGAPYEQYF. V gene TRBV23-1 combines with J gene TRBJ2-7; 12 bases map to TRBD1. TRBV23-1 is designated an ORF whose function remains uncertain. Trimming took 7 bases from V and 2 from J; bases not matched to a gene: 15. CDR3 size: 18 residues.

The chain combines TRBV28 with TRBJ1-3, with a weak D call TRBD1 (5 bases). Germline lookup yields CDR1 MDHEN and CDR2 SYDVKM. The CDR3 runs to 15 residues. Trimming left V 5 bases short and J 2 bases short, with 13 bases between. Written as DNA, the CDR3 is TGTGCCAGCAGTCAGCCAGGGTTCGCTGGAAACACCATATATTTT. Protein sequence: CASSQPGFAGNTIYF. Based on the CDR3 plus reference TRBV28 and TRBJ1-3, the full variable domain is DVKVTQSSRYLVKRTGEKVFLECVQDMDHENMFWYRQDPGLGLRLIYFSYDVKMKEKGDIPEGYSVSREKKERFSLILESASTNQTSMYLCASSQPGFAGNTIYFGEGSWLTVV.

The J gene is TRBJ2-3, the V gene TRBV28, with 7 positions matching TRBD2. Germline trimming cut 4 bases from V and 3 bases from J; bases unmatched to any gene: 4. Looked up from germline, CDR1 is MDHEN and CDR2 is SYDVKM. This CDR3 is 14 amino acids long. The CDR3 loop reads CASSSWGGTDTQYF. CDR3 DNA sequence: TGTGCCAGCAGTTCATGGGGAGGGACAGATACGCAGTATTTT.

The rearrangement joins TRBV7-9 to TRBJ1-1; D is unclear. CDR3 length: 14 residues. Trimming took 0 bases from V and 4 from J, leaving 9 bases between them. CDR1 and CDR2 from the germline V gene are SEHNR and FQNEAQ (reference sequence). The CDR3 loop is CASSLALTVTEAFF. The CDR3 bases are TGTGCCAGCAGCTTAGCCCTAACAGTCACTGAAGCTTTCTTT.

The CDR3 loop reads CASSPGRGTRTDTQYF. The CDR3 nucleotides are TGTGCCAGCAGCCCCGGTCGGGGGACCCGCACAGATACGCAGTATTTT. V gene TRBV9 combines with J gene TRBJ2-3, with TRBD2 as a possible D gene (6 bases). Germline V gene sequence: CDR1 SGDLS, CDR2 YYNGEE. The CDR3 has 16 residues. Trimming pared 4 bases from V and 1 base from J, leaving 16 bases between.

This clone occurred once. J is TRBJ1-1 and V is TRBV6-5, with TRBD1 matching over 11 bases. V shed 4 bases, J shed 5 bases, and the junction held 3 bases outside the gene matches. CDR3 length: 14 residues. CDR1 is MNHEY and CDR2 is SVGAGI in the germline V gene. In DNA, the CDR3 is TGTGCCAGCAGTTCGGACAGGGGGCGGACTGAAGCTTTCTTT. Translation gives CASSSDRGRTEAFF.

This rearrangement joins TRBV2 to TRBJ2-1, with TRBD2 matching over 11 bases. CDR1 SNHLY and CDR2 FYNNEI come from the germline V gene. V lost 7 bases and J lost 5; bases outside the gene matches: 4. This CDR3 comprises 14 residues. This CDR3 reads CASIGTSGHNEQFF. CDR3 in DNA: TGTGCCAGCATCGGGACTAGCGGACACAATGAGCAGTTCTTC.

The CDR3 nucleotides are TGTGCCAGCAGCCAAGGTGTTGTAAACACCATATATTTT. Translation gives CASSQGVVNTIYF. The rearrangement links TRBV3-1 (or the pseudogene TRBV3-2) to TRBJ1-3; D remains ambiguous. The length of the CDR3 is 13 residues. Looked up from germline, CDR1 is LGHDT and CDR2 is YNNKEL (reference sequence). V lost 1 base and J lost 6, with 7 bases in between.

The chain is built from TRBV2 and TRBJ2-1, with 14 nucleotides matching TRBD2. Per the germline V gene, CDR1 is SNHLY and CDR2 is FYNNEI. V was clipped by 4 bases and J by 13 bases; unmatched bases: 3. CDR3 size: 13 residues. CDR3 loop: CASSGGTSGRQFF. CDR3 nucleotides: TGTGCCAGCAGTGGCGGGACTAGCGGGAGACAGTTCTTC.

This chain uses TRBV12-3 or TRBV12-4 with TRBJ1-6; the D is unclear. CDR3 length equals 12 residues. Trimming removed 4 bases from V and 6 bases from J, with 4 bases in between. The CDR3 DNA is TGTGCCAGCAGTTCGGGTAATTCACCCCTCCACTTT. This encodes CASSSGNSPLHF.

J is TRBJ1-4 and V is TRBV2; D not resolved. CDR1 SNHLY and CDR2 FYNNEI come from the germline V gene. This CDR3 region has 15 residues. V lost 5 bases, J lost 2 bases, and 12 bases lay in between. In DNA, the CDR3 is TGTGCCAGCAGTCCATCGTCGGGGACTAATGAAAAACTGTTTTTT. Protein product: CASSPSSGTNEKLFF.

This clone appeared a single time. J is TRBJ2-3 and V is TRBV5-4; 7 positions agree with TRBD1. V was pared by 6 bases and J by 5 bases, with 9 bases of the junction left unmatched. The CDR3 contains 14 residues. CDR1 and CDR2 from the germline V gene are SGHNT and YYREEE (reference sequence). In DNA form, the CDR3 reads TGTGCCAGCACGGTACAGGGGAATCAAGATACGCAGTATTTT. It is translated as CASTVQGNQDTQYF.

As for this clone: Other DNA variants within this sample encode the same CDR3. This chain links TRBV18 with TRBJ2-7; no clear D. Germline values: CDR1 KGHSH, CDR2 LQKENI. This CDR3 contains 12 residues. V lost 2 bases and J lost 4, with 6 bases in between. In DNA form, the CDR3 reads TGTGCCAGCTCACCAGGAAATTACGAGCAGTACTTC. Amino acid sequence: CASSPGNYEQYF.

The chain uses TRBV19 and TRBJ1-1; 7 positions agree with TRBD1. With V trimmed by 5 bases and J by 6 bases, 6 bases remained unmatched. The CDR3 consists of 13 residues. Germline CDR1 reads LNHDA; CDR2 reads SQIVND (reference sequence). DNA of the CDR3: TGTGCCAGTAGTTTACAGGGGCCTTCTGAAGCTTTCTTT. Residues: CASSLQGPSEAFF.

The chain uses TRBV7-9 and TRBJ1-3; D call uncertain. V lost 0 bases and J lost 7, with 10 bases in between. This CDR3 is built from 14 residues. Germline CDR1 is SEHNR and CDR2 is FQNEAQ (reference sequence). The CDR3 coding sequence is TGTGCCAGCAGCTTAGCCCAAAATCGGAACACCATATATTTT. Amino acids: CASSLAQNRNTIYF.

The chain employs TRBV19 and TRBJ1-5; the D is unclear. The V gene lost 6 bases and the J gene lost 6 bases, with 12 bases spanning the gap. The CDR3 sequence is 13 residues long. Looked up from germline, CDR1 is LNHDA and CDR2 is SQIVND (reference sequence). CDR3 DNA sequence: TGTGCCAGTAGGGGGTCCGGGGTTCAGCCCCAGCATTTT. It encodes CASRGSGVQPQHF.

This rearrangement joins TRBV5-1 to TRBJ1-2; no definite D call. From germline, CDR1 is SGHRS and CDR2 YFSETQ. CDR3 size: 14 residues. V was shortened by 0 bases and J by 4 bases, with 10 bases between the two germline ends. The CDR3 here is CASSLGVMGYGYTF. The CDR3 DNA sequence: TGCGCCAGCAGCTTGGGTGTGATGGGCTATGGCTACACCTTC.

This clone was seen a handful of times. This chain connects TRBV5-1 to TRBJ1-1, with TRBD1 as a possible D gene (5 bases). The CDR3 has 13 amino acids. Germline V gives CDR1 SGHRS, CDR2 YFSETQ. Trimming removed 0 bases from V and 11 bases from J, with 14 bases in between. The CDR3: CASSLGVQGRAFF. Written as DNA, the CDR3 is TGCGCCAGCAGCTTGGGGGTCCAGGGTAGGGCTTTCTTT.

The CDR3 reads CASSQARGTNEKLFF. The DNA of the CDR3 is TGTGCCAGCAGCCAAGCGCGAGGAACTAATGAAAAACTGTTTTTT. The gene calls are TRBV3-1 (or the pseudogene TRBV3-2) and TRBJ1-4; no definite D call. The CDR3 runs 15 residues. Germline V gene lookup returns CDR1 LGHDT and CDR2 YNNKEL (reference sequence). V was trimmed by 1 base and J by 1 base, leaving 7 bases between them.

In its sample, this clone was seen a few times. The rearrangement joins TRBV18 to TRBJ1-3; TRBD1 aligns across 8 bases. The junction had 3 bases not matched to a gene; V was cut back by 0 bases and J by 2 bases. Germline values: CDR1 KGHSH, CDR2 LQKENI. This CDR3 has 16 residues. Here the CDR3 reads CASSPPGTGAGNTIYF. The CDR3 DNA reads as TGTGCCAGCTCACCACCTGGGACAGGAGCTGGAAACACCATATATTTT.

The gene calls are TRBV7-2 and TRBJ1-1; 11 nucleotides line up with TRBD1. Per germline, CDR1 SGHTA and CDR2 FQGNSA. This CDR3 contains 18 residues. V lost 1 base, J lost 4 bases, and 11 bases stayed unmatched. The chain's CDR3 is CASSLENRDRGSGTEAFF. For the CDR3, the DNA is TGTGCCAGCAGCTTAGAAAACCGGGACAGGGGGAGCGGCACTGAAGCTTTCTTT.

The chain recombines TRBV6-5 with TRBJ1-5; TRBD1 aligns across 7 bases. The junction had 12 bases not matched to a gene; V was cut back by 6 bases and J by 7 bases. Germline values: CDR1 MNHEY, CDR2 SVGAGI. This CDR3 has 15 residues. CDR3 nucleotide sequence: TGTGCCAGCAGAGAGACCCCAGGGGGGGGACAGCCCCAGCATTTT. Its translation is CASRETPGGGQPQHF.

This sequence joins TRBV7-6 and TRBJ2-2, with D hard to call. V lost 1 base to trimming and J lost 4 bases, with 10 bases between them. CDR1 is SGHVS, CDR2 FNYEAQ, per germline. CDR3 size: 15 residues. The CDR3 spells CASSLEGWGTGELFF. Written as DNA, the CDR3 is TGTGCCAGCAGCTTAGAGGGCTGGGGCACCGGGGAGCTGTTTTTT.

This clone came up once. J is TRBJ1-1 and V is TRBV7-8, with D unresolved. This CDR3 spans 14 amino acids. Trimming stripped 1 base from V and 4 bases from J, with 10 bases between. CDR1 and CDR2 (germline): SGHVS, FQNEAQ. DNA for the CDR3: TGTGCCAGCAGCTTAGATGGGTGGGGCACTGAAGCTTTCTTT. Translation: CASSLDGWGTEAFF.

V and J are TRBV12-3 or TRBV12-4 and TRBJ2-2; D is unclear. Trimming took 9 bases from V and 6 from J, leaving 11 bases between them. CDR3 length: 12 amino acids. The CDR3 DNA is TGTGCCAGTGAGCGTGCAGCCGGGGAGCTGTTTTTT. It yields the protein CASERAAGELFF.

V and J are TRBV3-1 (or the pseudogene TRBV3-2) and TRBJ2-7, with 9 bases that match TRBD2. Germline trimming cut 5 bases from V and 4 bases from J; bases unmatched to any gene: 6. Germline CDR1 is LGHDT and CDR2 is YNNKEL (reference sequence). This CDR3 is 14 amino acids long. The CDR3 sequence is CASSVRGGVYEQYF. The CDR3 bases are TGTGCCAGCAGCGTGCGCGGGGGGGTTTACGAGCAGTACTTC.

This chain uses TRBV6-5 with TRBJ2-7; D is uncertain. This CDR3 comprises 11 residues. CDR1 is MNHEY and CDR2 is SVGAGI in the germline V gene. V was clipped by 7 bases and J by 6 bases, with 10 bases between them. This CDR3 is CASIAPGEQYF. In nucleotides, the CDR3 is TGTGCCAGCATTGCTCCCGGCGAGCAGTACTTC.

This chain links TRBV28 with TRBJ1-5, with D perhaps matching TRBD1 (6 bases). The germline V gene has CDR1 MDHEN and CDR2 SYDVKM. The CDR3 is made up of 16 amino acids. V was clipped by 5 bases and J by 2 bases, with 16 bases between them. CDR3 loop: CASSPWSGGGNQPQHF. The CDR3 coding sequence is TGTGCCAGCAGTCCCTGGTCGGGGGGCGGCAATCAGCCCCAGCATTTT.

CDR3 DNA sequence: TGCGCCAGCAGCGCGCGGGGCTACGAGCAGTACTTC. It translates to CASSARGYEQYF. The V gene is TRBV5-1, the J gene TRBJ2-7, with a tentative D call TRBD2 (6 bases). Deletions cut 4 bases from V and 3 bases from J, with 8 bases between. The CDR3 sequence is 12 residues long. Germline CDR1 SGHRS, CDR2 YFSETQ. Combining the CDR3 with reference TRBV5-1 and TRBJ2-7 gives the whole variable domain KAGVTQTPRYLIKTRGQQVTLSCSPISGHRSVSWYQQTPGQGLQFLFEYFSETQRNKGNFPGRFSGRQFSNSRSEMNVSTLELGDSALYLCASSARGYEQYFGPGTRLTVT.